This T cell receptor beta chain comes out of a study of blood T cell repertoires in COVID-19. Study at large: Samples taken during acute and convalescent COVID-19 were collected in the United States, Italy and Spain. In each case, the material was cDNA or gDNA derived from T cells, B-cell-depleted T cells, or PBMCs.

Measured with immunoSEQ multiplex PCR; TCRdb has only the in-frame clones, and not every one. Of over 90,000 clones listed, 84% are singletons. Sequencing was performed on peripheral blood. The sequence was collected from a human donor in a cohort sampled during active COVID-19.

The CDR3 sequence: CASSFGTVREQFF. The DNA of the CDR3 is TGTGCCAGCAGCTTTGGGACAGTCCGGGAGCAGTTCTTC. The chain recombines TRBV7-9 with TRBJ2-1, with 7 bases that match TRBD1. V lost 3 bases to trimming and J lost 10 bases; unmatched junction nucleotides: 6. Germline V gene sequence: CDR1 SEHNR, CDR2 FQNEAQ (reference sequence). CDR3 size: 13 residues.